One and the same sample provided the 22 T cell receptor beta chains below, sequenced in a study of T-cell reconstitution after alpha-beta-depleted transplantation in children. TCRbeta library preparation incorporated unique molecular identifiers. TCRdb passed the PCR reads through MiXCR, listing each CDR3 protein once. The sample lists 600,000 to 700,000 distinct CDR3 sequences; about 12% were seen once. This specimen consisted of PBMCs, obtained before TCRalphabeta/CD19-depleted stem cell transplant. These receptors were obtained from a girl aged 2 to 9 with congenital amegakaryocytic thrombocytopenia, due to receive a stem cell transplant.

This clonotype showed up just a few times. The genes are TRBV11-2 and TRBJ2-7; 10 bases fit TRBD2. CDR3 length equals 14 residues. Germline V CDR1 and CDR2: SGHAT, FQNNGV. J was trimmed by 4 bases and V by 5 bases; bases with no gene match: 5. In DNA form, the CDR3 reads TGTGCCAGCAGCAAGCGGGAGGGCCAATACGAGCAGTACTTC. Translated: CASSKREGQYEQYF.

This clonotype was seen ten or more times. The CDR3 nucleotides are TGCGCCAGCGGCAGGGTGGATACGCAGTATTTT. This translates into CASGRVDTQYF. The chain couples TRBV5-1 to TRBJ2-3, with a possible D match to TRBD1 (5 bases). This CDR3 is built from 11 residues. Germline CDR1 reads SGHRS; CDR2 reads YFSETQ. Trimming removed 7 bases at V and 6 bases at J, with 9 bases between.

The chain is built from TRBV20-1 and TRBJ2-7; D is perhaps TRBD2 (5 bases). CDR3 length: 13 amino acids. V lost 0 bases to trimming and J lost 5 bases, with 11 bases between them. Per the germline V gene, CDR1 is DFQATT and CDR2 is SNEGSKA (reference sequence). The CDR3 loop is CSARDGRRDEQYF. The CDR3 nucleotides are TGCAGTGCTAGAGATGGCCGGCGGGACGAGCAGTACTTC.

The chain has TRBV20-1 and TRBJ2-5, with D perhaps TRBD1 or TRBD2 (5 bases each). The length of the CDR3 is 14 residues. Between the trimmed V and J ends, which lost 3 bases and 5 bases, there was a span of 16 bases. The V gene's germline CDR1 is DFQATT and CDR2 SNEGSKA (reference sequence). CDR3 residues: CSARLGRTRETQYF. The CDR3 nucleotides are TGCAGTGCTAGGCTGGGACGCACAAGGGAGACCCAGTACTTC.

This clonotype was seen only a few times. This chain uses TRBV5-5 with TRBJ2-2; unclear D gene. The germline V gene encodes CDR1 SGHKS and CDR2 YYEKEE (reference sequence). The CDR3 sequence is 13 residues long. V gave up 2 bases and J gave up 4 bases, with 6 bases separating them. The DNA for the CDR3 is TGTGCCAGCAGCTTTAAGCTCACCGGGGAGCTGTTTTTT. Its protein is CASSFKLTGELFF.

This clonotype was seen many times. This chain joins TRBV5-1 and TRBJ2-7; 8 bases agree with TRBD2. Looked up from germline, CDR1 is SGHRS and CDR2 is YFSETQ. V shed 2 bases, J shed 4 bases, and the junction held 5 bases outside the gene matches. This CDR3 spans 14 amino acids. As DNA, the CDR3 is TGCGCCAGCAGCTTCACTAGCGGAAATTACGAGCAGTACTTC. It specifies CASSFTSGNYEQYF.

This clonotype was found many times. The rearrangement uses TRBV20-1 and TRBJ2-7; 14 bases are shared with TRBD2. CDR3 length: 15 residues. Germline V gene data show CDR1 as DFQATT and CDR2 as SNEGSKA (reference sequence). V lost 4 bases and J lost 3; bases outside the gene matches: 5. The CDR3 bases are TGCAGTGCTAATGAAGGGACTAGCGGGAGCTACGAGCAGTACTTC. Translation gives CSANEGTSGSYEQYF.

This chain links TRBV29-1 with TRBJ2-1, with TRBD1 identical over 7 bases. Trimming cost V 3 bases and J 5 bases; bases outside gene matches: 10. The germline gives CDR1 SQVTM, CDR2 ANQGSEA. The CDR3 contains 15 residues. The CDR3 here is CSVESARGPDNEQFF. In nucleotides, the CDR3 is TGCAGCGTTGAGTCGGCTAGGGGGCCTGACAATGAGCAGTTCTTC.

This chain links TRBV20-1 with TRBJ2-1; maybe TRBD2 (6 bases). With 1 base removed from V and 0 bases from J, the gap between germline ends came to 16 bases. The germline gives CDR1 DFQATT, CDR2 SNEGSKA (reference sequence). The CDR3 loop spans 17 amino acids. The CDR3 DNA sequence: TGCAGTGCTAGAGGTCCCCTAGCGTCGAGCTCCTACAATGAGCAGTTCTTC. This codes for CSARGPLASSSYNEQFF.

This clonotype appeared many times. The CDR3 DNA is TGCGCCAGCAGCCAAGATCCAGCTTACCTTTGGGCAGTTAATCAGCCCCAGCATTTT. It yields the protein CASSQDPAYLWAVNQPQHF. The rearrangement uses TRBV4-1 and TRBJ1-5, with no clear D. Looked up from germline, CDR1 is MGHRA and CDR2 is YSYEKL. This CDR3 region has 19 residues. V was trimmed by 0 bases and J by 4 bases, leaving 22 bases between them.

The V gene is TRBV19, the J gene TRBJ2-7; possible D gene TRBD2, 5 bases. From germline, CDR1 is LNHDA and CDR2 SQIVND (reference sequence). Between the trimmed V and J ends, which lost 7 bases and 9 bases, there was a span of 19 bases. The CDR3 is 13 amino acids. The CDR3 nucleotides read TGTGCCAGTAAACCCACGGGGAGTCGGGGGCAGTACTTC. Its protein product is CASKPTGSRGQYF.

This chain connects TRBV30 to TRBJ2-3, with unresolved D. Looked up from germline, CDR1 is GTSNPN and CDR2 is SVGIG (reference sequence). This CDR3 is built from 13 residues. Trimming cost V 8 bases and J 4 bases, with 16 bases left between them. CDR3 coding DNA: TGTGCCGGAACGTCAGGCTACTCAGATACGCAGTATTTT. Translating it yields CAGTSGYSDTQYF.

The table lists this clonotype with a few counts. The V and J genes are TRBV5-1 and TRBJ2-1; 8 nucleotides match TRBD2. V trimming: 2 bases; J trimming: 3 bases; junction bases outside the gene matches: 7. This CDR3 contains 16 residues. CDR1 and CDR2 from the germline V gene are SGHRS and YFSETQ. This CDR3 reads CASSFRYAGGYNEQFF. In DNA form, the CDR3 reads TGCGCCAGCAGCTTCAGGTATGCGGGGGGCTACAATGAGCAGTTCTTC. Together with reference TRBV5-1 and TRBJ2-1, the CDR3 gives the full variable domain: KAGVTQTPRYLIKTRGQQVTLSCSPISGHRSVSWYQQTPGQGLQFLFEYFSETQRNKGNFPGRFSGRQFSNSRSEMNVSTLELGDSALYLCASSFRYAGGYNEQFFGPGTRLTVL.

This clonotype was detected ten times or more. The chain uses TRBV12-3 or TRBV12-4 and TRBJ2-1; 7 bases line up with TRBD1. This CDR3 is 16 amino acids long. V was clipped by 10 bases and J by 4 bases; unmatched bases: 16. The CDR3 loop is CATFGGQRGIYNEQFF. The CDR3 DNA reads TGTGCCACCTTTGGGGGACAGAGGGGGATATACAATGAGCAGTTCTTC.

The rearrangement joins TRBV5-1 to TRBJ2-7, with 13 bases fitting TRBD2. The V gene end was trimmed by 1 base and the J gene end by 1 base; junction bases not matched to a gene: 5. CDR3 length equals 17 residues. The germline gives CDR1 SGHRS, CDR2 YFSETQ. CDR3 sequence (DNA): TGCGCCAGCAGCTTGAGACTAGCGGGAGGTACATCCTACGAGCAGTACTTC. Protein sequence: CASSLRLAGGTSYEQYF.

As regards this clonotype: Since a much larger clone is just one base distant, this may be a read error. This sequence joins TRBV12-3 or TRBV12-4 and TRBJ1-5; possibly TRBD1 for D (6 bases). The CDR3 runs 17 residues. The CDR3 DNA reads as TGTGCCCGCAGTTTAGGGCAGGGGATCGGGAGCAATCAGCCCCAGCATTTT. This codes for CARSLGQGIGSNQPQHF.

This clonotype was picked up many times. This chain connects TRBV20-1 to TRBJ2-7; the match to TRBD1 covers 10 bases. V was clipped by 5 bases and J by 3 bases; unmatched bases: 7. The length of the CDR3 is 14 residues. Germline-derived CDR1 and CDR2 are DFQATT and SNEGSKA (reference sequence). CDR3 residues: CSAEPGTGDYEQYF. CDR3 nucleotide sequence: TGCAGTGCTGAGCCCGGGACAGGGGACTACGAGCAGTACTTC.

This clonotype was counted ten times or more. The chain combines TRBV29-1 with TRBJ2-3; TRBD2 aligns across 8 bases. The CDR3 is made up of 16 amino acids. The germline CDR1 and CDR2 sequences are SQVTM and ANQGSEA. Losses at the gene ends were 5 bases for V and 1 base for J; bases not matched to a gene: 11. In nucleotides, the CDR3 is TGCAGCGTTTCAGGAGGGGCGGGAGGAGGCACAGATACGCAGTATTTT. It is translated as CSVSGGAGGGTDTQYF.

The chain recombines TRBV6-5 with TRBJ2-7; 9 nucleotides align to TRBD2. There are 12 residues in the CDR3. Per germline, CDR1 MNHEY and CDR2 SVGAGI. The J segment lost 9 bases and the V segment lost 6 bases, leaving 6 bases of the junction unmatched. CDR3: CASRGSGRVQYF. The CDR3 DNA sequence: TGTGCCAGCAGGGGTAGCGGGAGAGTGCAGTACTTC.

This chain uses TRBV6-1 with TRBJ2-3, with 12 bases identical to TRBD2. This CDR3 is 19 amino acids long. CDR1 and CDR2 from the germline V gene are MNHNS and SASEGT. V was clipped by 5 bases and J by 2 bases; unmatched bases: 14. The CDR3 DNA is TGTGCCAGCAGTAGGACAGGGCCGTGGACTAGCGGGAACACAGATACGCAGTATTTT. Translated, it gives CASSRTGPWTSGNTDTQYF.

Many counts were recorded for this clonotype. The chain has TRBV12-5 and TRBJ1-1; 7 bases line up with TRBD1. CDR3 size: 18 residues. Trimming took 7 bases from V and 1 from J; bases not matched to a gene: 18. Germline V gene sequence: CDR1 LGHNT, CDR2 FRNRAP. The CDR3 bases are TGTGCTAGTGTCCAAGGGTCCAGACAGGGAAGGCGGAACACTGAAGCTTTCTTT. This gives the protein CASVQGSRQGRRNTEAFF.

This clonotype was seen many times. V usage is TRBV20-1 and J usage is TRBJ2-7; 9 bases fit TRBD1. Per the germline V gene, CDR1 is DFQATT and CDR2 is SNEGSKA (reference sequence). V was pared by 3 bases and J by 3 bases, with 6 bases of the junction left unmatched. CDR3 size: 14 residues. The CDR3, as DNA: TGCAGTGCTAGTACCACAGGGGGCTACTACGAGCAGTACTTC. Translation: CSASTTGGYYEQYF.